The TCR beta chain described here comes from a study of blood T cell repertoires in COVID-19. Assay: immunoSEQ multiplex PCR; the TCRdb copy retains only in-frame clones and omits some. The sample holds approximately 130,000 clones, 65% to 90% seen once. This TCR derives from a woman in her fifties or sixties with active or convalescent COVID-19. The sequencing sample was made of peripheral blood.

For the CDR3, the DNA is TGTGCCAGCAGGAGTAACACCGGGGAGCTGTTTTTT. This sequence encodes CASRSNTGELFF. The rearrangement links TRBV28 to TRBJ2-2; D ambiguous. Germline V CDR1 and CDR2: MDHEN, SYDVKM. Trimming removed 6 bases at V and 2 bases at J, with 4 bases between. The CDR3 is 12 residues long.